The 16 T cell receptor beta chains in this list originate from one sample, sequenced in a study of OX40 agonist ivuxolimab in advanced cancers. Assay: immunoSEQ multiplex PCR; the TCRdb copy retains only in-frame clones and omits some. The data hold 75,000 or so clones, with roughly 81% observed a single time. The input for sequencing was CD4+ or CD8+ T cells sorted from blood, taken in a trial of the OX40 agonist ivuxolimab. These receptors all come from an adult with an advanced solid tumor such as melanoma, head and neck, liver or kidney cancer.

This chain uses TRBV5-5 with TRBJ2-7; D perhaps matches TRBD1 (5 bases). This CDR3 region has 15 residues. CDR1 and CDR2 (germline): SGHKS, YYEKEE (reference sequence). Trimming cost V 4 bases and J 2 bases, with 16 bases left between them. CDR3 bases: TGTGCCAGCAGCCCCCAGGGTGGCCTCCCCTACGAGCAGTACTTC. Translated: CASSPQGGLPYEQYF.

CDR3 in amino acids: CASSYGRAPSSSPLHF. CDR3 DNA: TGTGCCAGCAGTTACGGCAGGGCCCCCTCTAGCTCACCCCTCCACTTT. The chain employs TRBV6-5 and TRBJ1-6; possibly TRBD1 for D (5 bases). Trimming shortened V by 2 bases and J by 10 bases, and 18 bases separated the two germline ends. The CDR3 is made up of 16 amino acids. Germline V gives CDR1 MNHEY, CDR2 SVGAGI.

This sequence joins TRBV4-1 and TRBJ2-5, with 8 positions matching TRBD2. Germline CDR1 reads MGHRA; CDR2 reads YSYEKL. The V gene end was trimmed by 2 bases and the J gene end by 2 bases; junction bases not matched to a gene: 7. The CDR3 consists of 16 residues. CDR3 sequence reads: CASSQPSGGGQETQYF. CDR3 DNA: TGCGCCAGCAGCCAACCATCCGGGGGGGGACAAGAGACCCAGTACTTC.

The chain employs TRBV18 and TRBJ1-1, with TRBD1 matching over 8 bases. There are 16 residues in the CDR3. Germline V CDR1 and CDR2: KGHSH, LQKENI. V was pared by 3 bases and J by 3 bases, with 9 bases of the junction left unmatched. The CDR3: CASSPLDRAGYTEAFF. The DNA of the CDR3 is TGTGCCAGCTCACCCTTGGACAGGGCCGGTTACACTGAAGCTTTCTTT.

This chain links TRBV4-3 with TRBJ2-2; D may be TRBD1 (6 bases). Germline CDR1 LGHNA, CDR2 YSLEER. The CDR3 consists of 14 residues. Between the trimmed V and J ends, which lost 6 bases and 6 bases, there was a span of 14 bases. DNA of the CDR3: TGCGCCAGCAGACGACTGGCAGGGGCCGGGGAGCTGTTTTTT. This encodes CASRRLAGAGELFF.

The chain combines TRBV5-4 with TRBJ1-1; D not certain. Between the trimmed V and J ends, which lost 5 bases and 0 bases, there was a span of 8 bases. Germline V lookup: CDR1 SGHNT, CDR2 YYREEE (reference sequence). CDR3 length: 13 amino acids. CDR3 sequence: CASSPTMNTEAFF. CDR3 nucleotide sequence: TGTGCCAGCAGTCCAACTATGAACACTGAAGCTTTCTTT.

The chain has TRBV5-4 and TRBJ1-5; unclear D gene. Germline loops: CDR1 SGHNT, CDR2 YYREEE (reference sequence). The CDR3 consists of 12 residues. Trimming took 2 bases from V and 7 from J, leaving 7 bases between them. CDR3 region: CASSLNDQPQHF. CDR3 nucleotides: TGTGCCAGCAGCTTAAACGACCAGCCCCAGCATTTT.

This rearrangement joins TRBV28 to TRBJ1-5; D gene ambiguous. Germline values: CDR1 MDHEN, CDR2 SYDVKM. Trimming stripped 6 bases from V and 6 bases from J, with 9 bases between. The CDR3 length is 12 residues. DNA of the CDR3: TGTGCCAGCAGCGCACTTTCTCAGCCCCAGCATTTT. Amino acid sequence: CASSALSQPQHF.

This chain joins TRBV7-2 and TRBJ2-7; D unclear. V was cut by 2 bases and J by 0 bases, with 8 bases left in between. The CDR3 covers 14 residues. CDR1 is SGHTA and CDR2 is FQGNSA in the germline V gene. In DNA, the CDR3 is TGTGCCAGCAGCTTAAACGGTCCCTCCTACGAGCAGTACTTC. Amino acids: CASSLNGPSYEQYF.

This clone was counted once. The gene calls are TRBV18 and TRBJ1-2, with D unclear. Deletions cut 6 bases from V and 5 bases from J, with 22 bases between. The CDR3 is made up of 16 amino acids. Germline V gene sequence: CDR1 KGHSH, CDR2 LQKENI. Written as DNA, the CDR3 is TGTGCCAGCTCTGATGATCAGCGTTGGTCGAAGTATGGCTACACCTTC. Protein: CASSDDQRWSKYGYTF.

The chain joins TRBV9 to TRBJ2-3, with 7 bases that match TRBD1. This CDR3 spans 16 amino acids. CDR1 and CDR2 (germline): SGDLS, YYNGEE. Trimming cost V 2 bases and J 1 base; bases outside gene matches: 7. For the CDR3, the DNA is TGTGCCAGCAGCGTCATGACAGGGATGGGCACAGATACGCAGTATTTT. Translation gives CASSVMTGMGTDTQYF.

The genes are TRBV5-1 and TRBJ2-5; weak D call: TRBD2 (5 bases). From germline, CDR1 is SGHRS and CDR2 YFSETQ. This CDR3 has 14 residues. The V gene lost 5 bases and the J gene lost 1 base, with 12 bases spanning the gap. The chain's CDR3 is CASRRGTSQETQYF. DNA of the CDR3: TGCGCCAGCAGAAGAGGTACTAGCCAAGAGACCCAGTACTTC.

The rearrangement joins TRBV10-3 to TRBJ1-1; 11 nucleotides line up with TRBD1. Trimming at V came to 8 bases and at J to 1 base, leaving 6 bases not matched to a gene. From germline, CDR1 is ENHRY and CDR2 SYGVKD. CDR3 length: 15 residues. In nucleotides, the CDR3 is TGTGCCATCGCCGGGACAGGGGGAGGGAACACTGAAGCTTTCTTT. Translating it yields CAIAGTGGGNTEAFF.

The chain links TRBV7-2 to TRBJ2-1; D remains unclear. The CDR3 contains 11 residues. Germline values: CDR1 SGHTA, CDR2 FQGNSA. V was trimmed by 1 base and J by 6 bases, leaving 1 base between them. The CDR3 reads CASSLGNEQFF. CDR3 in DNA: TGTGCCAGCAGCTTAGGCAATGAGCAGTTCTTC.

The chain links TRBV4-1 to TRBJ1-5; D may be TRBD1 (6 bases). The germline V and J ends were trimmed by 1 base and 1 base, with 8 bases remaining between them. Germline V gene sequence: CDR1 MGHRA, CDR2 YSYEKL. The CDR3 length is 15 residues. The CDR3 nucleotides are TGCGCCAGCAGCCAAGGGCAGGGGAGCAATCAGCCCCAGCATTTT. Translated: CASSQGQGSNQPQHF.

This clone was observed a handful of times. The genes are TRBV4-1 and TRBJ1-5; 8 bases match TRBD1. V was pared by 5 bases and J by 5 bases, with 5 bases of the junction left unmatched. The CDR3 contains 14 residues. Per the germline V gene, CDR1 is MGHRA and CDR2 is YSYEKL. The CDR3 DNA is TGCGCCAGCAGCTACTCACAGGGGGATCAGCCCCAGCATTTT. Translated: CASSYSQGDQPQHF.